The 6 T cell receptor beta chains below were found in one sample sequenced in a study of technical replicates of blood from a few donors. The table came from immunoSEQ multiplex PCR; TCRdb's copy has only in-frame clones and leaves some out. The sample carries under 95,000 clones, 85% to 95% recorded once. Sequences were obtained from T cells isolated from PBMCs. The receptors were gathered from a human donor in good health.

The CDR3 region has the DNA TGTGCCAGCAGCGGTGGGGCAGGGCCCTCCTACGAGCAGTACTTC. It is translated as CASSGGAGPSYEQYF. J is TRBJ2-7 and V is TRBV5-4, with D possibly TRBD1 on 5 matching bases. Per the germline V gene, CDR1 is SGHNT and CDR2 is YYREEE (reference sequence). Trimming removed 4 bases at V and 0 bases at J, with 14 bases between. The CDR3 runs 15 residues.

The J gene is TRBJ2-7, the V gene TRBV27, with a weak D call TRBD1 (5 bases). The length of the CDR3 is 13 residues. V lost 2 bases and J lost 5, with 10 bases in between. Per germline, CDR1 MNHEY and CDR2 SMNVEV (reference sequence). CDR3 amino acids: CASSLGRANEQYF. The CDR3, as DNA: TGTGCCAGCAGTTTAGGCAGGGCGAACGAGCAGTACTTC.

The CDR3 is CATSRVLGGNQPQHF. In nucleotides, the CDR3 is TGTGCCACCAGCAGAGTACTGGGAGGGAATCAGCCCCAGCATTTT. The chain employs TRBV15 and TRBJ1-5; D is uncertain. The germline V and J ends were trimmed by 1 base and 4 bases, with 11 bases remaining between them. CDR1 and CDR2 (germline): LNHNV, YYDKDF (reference sequence). The CDR3 has 15 residues.

The rearrangement uses TRBV15 and TRBJ2-2, with 7 bases lining up with TRBD1. The CDR3 sequence is 13 residues long. CDR1 is LNHNV, CDR2 YYDKDF, per germline (reference sequence). The J segment lost 6 bases and the V segment lost 3 bases, leaving 1 base of the junction unmatched. The CDR3 spells CATSRDRSGELFF. DNA of the CDR3: TGTGCCACCAGCAGGGACAGGTCCGGGGAGCTGTTTTTT.

The chain couples TRBV6-5 to TRBJ1-5; 8 nucleotides line up with TRBD1. The V segment lost 4 bases and the J segment 2 bases; nucleotides outside the gene matches: 7. Germline V gene lookup returns CDR1 MNHEY and CDR2 SVGAGI. The CDR3 consists of 16 residues. As DNA, the CDR3 is TGTGCCAGCAGTTCGGACAGGGTCGGAGGCAATCAGCCCCAGCATTTT. Protein product: CASSSDRVGGNQPQHF.

On this clone itself: The junction and the germline gene differ at one end; a read error may be behind it. V is TRBV7-7 and J is TRBJ2-1, with D hard to call. CDR1 and CDR2 (germline): SSHAT, FNYEAQ (reference sequence). This CDR3 has 14 residues. The CDR3 DNA reads TGTGCTAGCAGCTTAGCCCTATCCCACAATGAGCAGTTCTTC. Translation gives CASSLALSHNEQFF.